Listed below are T cell receptor beta chains from one sample, sequenced in a study of sequential checkpoint blockade in melanoma. Only in-frame clones appear in the TCRdb table, and some are missing; sequencing was by immunoSEQ multiplex PCR. Of about 12,000 clones listed, approximately 79% were seen once; the top ten hold 50% to 70%. The material sequenced was CD8+ T cells sorted from blood (inferred from file names), taken from a patient given nivolumab and ipilimumab in sequence. Receptor source: a human donor with melanoma. Each CDR3 is given with its conserved first and last residue. The D gene is left open where the match is weak. Clone size appears in some rows only: once, few, many, or a class for an expanded clone.

J gene	V gene	clone size	D gene	CDR3 DNA	CDR3 protein
TRBJ1-1	TRBV6-1	NA	NA	TGTGCCAGCATTCTCTCCACTGAAGCTTTCTTT	CASILSTEAFF
TRBJ2-7	TRBV4-3	NA	TRBD1	TGCGCCAGCAGCCAAACCAACAGGGGCGACGAGCAGTACTTC	CASSQTNRGDEQYF
TRBJ1-2	TRBV5-5	few	TRBD1	TGCGCCAGCAGCCGCTGGGGACAGGACGAATACTTAAACTATGGCTACACCTTC	CASSRWGQDEYLNYGYTF
TRBJ1-4	TRBV13	once	NA	TGTGCCAGCAGGGCGGGGGAATCTAATGAAAAACTGTTTTTT	CASRAGESNEKLFF
TRBJ1-5	TRBV28	once	NA	TGTGCCAGCAGGGGCCTGAGGGTGTCCGGTCAGCCCCAGCATTTT	CASRGLRVSGQPQHF
TRBJ2-7	TRBV18	NA	NA	TGTGCCAGCTCACTCTTTTTACAGGCAGTCTACGAGCAGTACTTC	CASSLFLQAVYEQYF
TRBJ2-3	TRBV9	medium-sized	TRBD1	TGTGCCAGCAGCAACGGACAGGGGGGTGGCACAGATACGCAGTATTTT	CASSNGQGGGTDTQYF
TRBJ2-1	TRBV2	NA	NA	TGTGCCAGCAGTGATCCGAGACAGGAGGACCACAATGAGCAGTTCTTC	CASSDPRQEDHNEQFF
TRBJ2-7	TRBV11-2	NA	TRBD2	TGTGCCAGCAGCTTAGGAGCCGGGACTAGCGGGTTCTACGAGCAGTACTTC	CASSLGAGTSGFYEQYF
TRBJ1-2	TRBV5-1	few	NA	TGCGCCAGCAGCTTGGCAGAATTTTATGGCTACACCTTC	CASSLAEFYGYTF
TRBJ1-5	TRBV27	NA	TRBD1	TGTGCCAGCAGTTTTGGGCAGGGGGCGAATCAGCCCCAGCATTTT	CASSFGQGANQPQHF
TRBJ2-4	TRBV19	NA	TRBD2	TGTGCCAGTAGTATAGGGAGCGGGGGGAGAGTCAAAAACATTCAGTACTTC	CASSIGSGGRVKNIQYF